This T cell receptor beta chain is from a study of T cell repertoires and HLA-DP antigens. The wider study: Alloreactive CD4+ T cells targeted HLA-DP on transduced HeLa.

General study findings and limits: The CD4+ repertoire was not split into naive and memory. Total CD4+ responders were stimulated by HeLa antigen-presenting cells.

The CDR3 is 14 residues long. Trimming removed 0 bases from V and 6 bases from J; junction bases left unmatched: 5. From germline, CDR1 is SGHRS and CDR2 YFSETQ. Profiled with immunoSEQ multiplex PCR; TCRdb holds only in-frame clones, not every one. The data contain about 110,000 clones, around 92% of them seen just once; the ten biggest clones take up about 0.27%. For this clone: Its target is not known.

The receptor comes from a woman between 18 and 29 years old in good health and CMV-seronegative. Specimen: CD4+ T cells from PBMCs. The chain couples TRBV5-1 to TRBJ2-7; 8 nucleotides align to TRBD2. CDR3 loop: CASSLGAGASEQYF. In nucleotides, the CDR3 is TGCGCCAGCAGCTTGGGAGCGGGGGCGAGCGAGCAGTACTTC.